This T cell receptor beta chain is from a study of identical twins. Study outcomes and limitations: Among out-of-frame alpha sequences shared by twins, low generation probability occurred in excess.

Using its own MiXCR run on the 5' RACE reads, TCRdb lists one record per CDR3 protein. The data contain some 600,000 distinct CDR3 sequences, about 7% of them singletons. Germline assignment: CDR1 LNHNV and CDR2 YYDKDF (reference sequence). V was pared by 2 bases and J by 9 bases, with 19 bases between. CDR3 length: 15 amino acids. This clonotype occurred a few times. What it binds is unknown. These data also formed part of another study, on yellow fever vaccine responses in identical twins.

The material sequenced was PBMCs. This clonotype was obtained from a woman aged 18 to 35 in good health. The chain combines TRBV15 with TRBJ1-2, with no clear D. CDR3 nucleotides: TGTGCCACCAGCAGACGGGTCGGGGTTATGGGGAGCTACACCTTC. Residues: CATSRRVGVMGSYTF.